This T cell receptor (beta chain) originates from a study of cytomegalovirus exposure and HLA in healthy donors (dated by TCRdb to 2016 to 2017). Turning to the overall study: According to an earlier analysis of 550 to 700 of the donors, 150 million to 200 million T cells yielded some 120 million unique TCR beta sequences and 276 Gb of sequence data. About 300 gigabases of sequencing data and roughly 81 million unique TCR sequences made up an early release that covered fewer than 650 HLA-typed donors. The genetic ancestry cluster associated with self-reported Caucasian donors included over 80% of the 398 genotyped donors. The study was designed to test whether signatures of past pathogen exposure could be identified by cataloging public T cell receptors. Using immunosequencing, the study profiled T cell repertoires from roughly 650 subjects and related those repertoires to cytomegalovirus serostatus. A separate validation cohort of 100 to 150 different subjects was used in addition to the approximately 640-subject first cohort. High-throughput TCR immunosequencing, statistical association of individual TCRs with disease status, and machine learning were combined to predict cytomegalovirus infection status. To study patterns of TCR occurrence, a later analysis re-analyzed previously published TCR beta repertoires from 600 to 750 donors and added high-resolution HLA genotyping. Rather than drawing on any new phenotypic data, the later analysis identified candidate immune exposures from TCR beta sequences and the way those sequences occurred across donors. An earlier analysis of several hundred of the donors used high-throughput TCR beta sequencing to judge whether each TCR beta V gene segment behaved as functional or pseudogenic. Donor age, sex, ethnicity and CMV serostatus were compiled alongside the repertoire data. In a later genetic analysis, genome-wide SNP genotypes for about three fifths of the roughly 670 donors were used, and that subset was treated as a discovery cohort. Every repertoire in the discovery cohort had been generated on one and the same sequencing platform. HLA typing covered class I and class II loci at four-digit resolution. Typing coverage differed by locus: A, B, C, DRB1 and DQB1 were typed in roughly 629-630 donors, DQA1 in 522, DPA1 in some 600, and DPB1 in 450 to 490. A few DR-DQ haplotypes were treated as single units for association and clustering because of strong linkage in the cohort. On average, over 200,000 unique TCR beta nucleotide sequences were sequenced per donor among about 400 genotyped donors of the cohort, with roughly 19% of those sequences being non-productive. Study-level results and caveats: Some IMGT-functional V segments, including TRBV6-2 and TRBV6-3, could not be told apart with the 87-base-pair reads, so those segments were excluded. According to a later analysis, TCR association rates differed among HLA loci, with DRB1 alleles showing the most associated TCRs and HLA-C alleles showing the fewest. Immune exposure information for the cohort was limited to CMV serostatus. The sequencing pipeline was judged likely to have produced a cluster of highly shared sequence variants as a technical artifact. In an earlier analysis of several hundred of the donors, most TCR beta V segments were observed in productive rearrangements about 87% or about 30% of the time, broadly matching IMGT annotations. Correlated functional status among segregating V segments might reflect linkage disequilibrium, but an unknown experimental factor could not be ruled out. Because some donors lacked HLA typing at each locus, the association tests relied only on the typed subset. Strong co-occurrence of HLA alleles, especially DR and DQ, made assigning TCR associations to individual alleles difficult. A later analysis associated approximately 17,000 TCR beta sequences with specific HLA alleles at a false discovery rate of 0.05. A further reported finding was that TCR beta sequences accurately predicted the HLA-A and HLA-B alleles for most subjects in the first cohort. V-gene and J-gene trimming of TCR beta chains was associated with a missense DCLRE1C variant in a later genetic analysis, and the association was replicated in an independent cohort. Most TCR sequences were seen in very few donors, while some public TCRs were found in many individuals. According to a later genetic analysis, donors in an Asian-associated ancestry cluster had fewer N-insertions in productive TCRs than the approximately 610-donor mean. In this cohort, only TCR beta chains were sequenced, and detectable features were limited by the absence of alpha or paired-chain data. The classifier was reported to diagnose cytomegalovirus status with high specificity and sensitivity in both the original and validation cohorts. A total of 164 TCR beta chains were listed by the study as associated with cytomegalovirus. Because counts were too low, about 17 rarely observed V segments, including chromosome 9 orphons, were excluded from the earlier analysis of some 590 of the donors. According to a later analysis, most CMV-associated TCR beta chains appeared to be HLA-restricted, and the HLA associations seemed to be driven largely by CMV exposure. The presence/absence analyses assumed that sequencing depth was roughly uniform across donors, and that assumption may not be true. A later analysis found that HLA-associated TCR beta chains were more clonally expanded and had lower generation probabilities than equally common non-associated chains. A few of the identified cytomegalovirus-associated TCR beta chains were confirmed in vitro to be specific for cytomegalovirus antigens. The authors suggested that the approach could potentially be extended to other disease states and immunological phenotypes. In a later analysis, several top co-occurrence clusters were reported to appear linked to parvovirus B19, influenza, CMV and Epstein-Barr virus.

The cohort comprised 666 healthy bone marrow donors. Cohort members were all nominally healthy when sampled, although unrecorded immune exposures were likely present. The donor was CMV seropositive and belonged to the group of 250 to 300 seropositive cohort members. A peripheral blood sample was provided by each donor, and peripheral blood mononuclear cells were used for TCR beta sequencing. Genomic DNA extraction from the blood cell samples was performed with the Qiagen DNeasy Blood Extraction Kit. Concerning this clone: Its antigen is not yet known. No clone much larger than this one lies a single base away; base qualities are absent.

Library prep was done by the immunoSEQ multiplex PCR assay. For the multiplex PCR, a mixture combining 60 forward primers for TCR Vbeta segments and 13 reverse primers for TCR Jbeta segments was used. The CDR3 region of rearranged TCR beta genes was amplified from genomic DNA with a multiplex PCR assay. Amplified TCR beta libraries were sequenced as 87-base-pair reads on the Illumina HiSeq System. Processing in the source paper ran as follows. A later analysis tallied 80 million to 95 million unique TCR beta chains across the roughly 610 repertoires, and approximately 12 million of those chains were shared by two or more donors. Raw reads were error-corrected and collapsed into unique sequences with a nearest-neighbor algorithm that merged closely related sequences to remove PCR and sequencing errors. To assign V, D and J gene segments, CDR3 sequences were aligned to IMGT reference sequences. For a sequence to be retained, a match of at least six nucleotides to both a V gene segment and a J gene segment was required. Rearrangements were classified as productive when the CDR3 lacked stop codons and remained in frame with V and J, and all other rearrangements were classified as non-productive. CDR3 was defined according to IMGT convention as the region running from the second conserved V-encoded cysteine to the conserved J-encoded phenylalanine. Sequences without an unambiguous match to a single V gene segment were excluded from the earlier analysis of 587 of the donors. In an earlier analysis of more than 500 of the donors, a V segment was called functional when productive rearrangements were above 56.7%, and segregating when the standard deviation between donors exceeded 5%. A statistical classification framework was built to diagnose cytomegalovirus status from the catalog of TCR beta chain sequences. A later analysis assigned V and J genes by comparing TCR nucleotide sequences with IMGT/GENE-DB human TR gene sequences. The TCRdist pipeline was used in a later analysis to assign CDR3 sequences and most-parsimonious VDJ recombination scenarios. In a later analysis, each TCR beta chain was defined by its CDR3 amino acid sequence together with its V-gene family, and reads without a unique V-gene family were excluded. A later analysis removed 450 to 600 highly shared, low-generation-probability nucleotide sequences to deal with suspected cross-contamination and a sequencing artifact. In a later analysis, a clonal expansion index for each public chain was calculated from normalized within-repertoire ranks of inferred template counts. Generation probabilities in a later analysis came from a VDJ recombination model fitted to out-of-frame rearrangements, and those results were checked against IGoR. In a later analysis, TCR-TCR, TCR-HLA and TCR-CMV co-occurrence was scored with hypergeometric tests, and a repertoire-size bias correction was applied to TCR pairs. A later analysis estimated false discovery rates by permuting HLA or CMV assignments 20 times. In a later analysis, co-occurring TCRs were grouped using DBSCAN, and TCRdist sequence similarity was added for clustering within HLA-allele-positive subsets. Repertoires with fewer than 30,000 or more than 120,000 public chains were left out of co-occurrence clustering, as were about 5 repertoires with anomalous nucleotide sharing. In TCRdb, the immuneACCESS table is reduced to in-frame sequences with V and J assigned. These tables do not hold every clone; where another copy was compared, an unresolved V gene accounts for under half, and the others remain unexplained. For V, J and clone size, that table is used; D and trimming come from the DNA. Here the sample has 150,000 or so clones; approximately 85% occur a single time. The biggest ten clones account for 7.5% to 10% of the sample.

The germline V gene encodes CDR1 SNHLY and CDR2 FYNNEI. Trimming takes 5 bases off V and 4 bases off J; junction bases not matched to a gene: 13. Taken from cysteine to phenylalanine, the CDR3 has 18 residues. This entry keeps only the CDR3 DNA: 54 bases, framed from base 1. The receptor's source is a man between 18 and 29 years old in good health and CMV-seropositive. The receptor chain draws on TRBV2 and TRBJ2-7, with 14 central nucleotides matching TRBD2. Sequenced input: PBMCs. The nucleotide sequence reads TGTGCCAGCAGTCTACCGGGACTAGCGGGGGCTATGGGTTACGAGCAGTACTTC. The translation is CASSLPGLAGAMGYEQYF. The variable domain in full, with residues beyond the CDR3 obtained from the reference TRBV2 and TRBJ2-7 genes, is EPEVTQTPSHQVTQMGQEVILRCVPISNHLYFYWYRQILGQKVEFLVSFYNNEISEKSEIFDDQFSVERPDGSNFTLKIRSTKLEDSAMYFCASSLPGLAGAMGYEQYFGPGTRLTVT.